Listed below are T cell receptor beta chains from one sample, sequenced in a study of cytomegalovirus exposure and HLA in healthy donors. Clones were read by immunoSEQ multiplex PCR, and TCRdb kept only the in-frame ones, dropping some. The repertoire holds 120,000 or so clones, with 77% as singletons. Sequencing was performed on PBMCs. These receptors originate from a human donor in good health. Each CDR3 is given with its conserved first and last residue. A D gene is named only where the DNA matches it firmly. A row's size may be missing; if present it is once, few, many or a size class.

clone_size,d_call,j_call,v_call,cdr3_aa,cdr3_nt
NA,TRBD2,TRBJ2-1,TRBV9,CASSVGGTSVHEQFF,TGTGCCAGCAGCGTGGGGGGAACTAGCGTCCATGAGCAGTTCTTC
NA,NA,TRBJ2-2,TRBV6-6,CASSSSAFDTGELFF,TGTGCCAGCAGTTCCAGTGCCTTCGACACCGGGGAGCTGTTTTTT
few,TRBD1,TRBJ1-4,TRBV28,CASSWGQRNEKLFF,TGTGCCAGCAGTTGGGGACAGCGTAATGAAAAACTGTTTTTT
NA,TRBD2,TRBJ2-7,TRBV11-3,CASSSLGGFYEQYF,TGTGCCAGCAGCTCCCTCGGGGGGTTCTACGAGCAGTACTTC
once,TRBD1,TRBJ1-2,TRBV6-1,CASEGTQGGGYTF,TGTGCCAGCGAGGGGACACAGGGGGGAGGCTACACCTTC
NA,TRBD1,TRBJ2-5,TRBV28,CASQSRQGRQETQYF,TGTGCCAGCCAATCGAGACAGGGCCGCCAAGAGACCCAGTACTTC
NA,TRBD1,TRBJ2-7,TRBV7-6,CASSFNRGYEQYF,TGTGCCAGCAGCTTTAACAGGGGGTACGAGCAGTACTTC
NA,NA,TRBJ1-5,TRBV2,CASRQGLEPQHF,TGTGCCAGCAGGCAGGGGTTGGAGCCCCAGCATTTT
NA,NA,TRBJ1-5,TRBV25-1,CASSGGNQPQHF,TGTGCCAGCAGCGGAGGCAATCAGCCCCAGCATTTT
NA,TRBD2,TRBJ2-7,TRBV10-3,CAISENGGRALSEQYF,TGTGCCATCAGTGAGAATGGCGGGAGGGCGTTGAGCGAGCAGTACTTC
NA,NA,TRBJ2-7,TRBV5-1,CASSLALGGLAYEQYF,TGCGCCAGCAGCTTGGCCTTGGGGGGTTTGGCCTACGAGCAGTACTTC
few,TRBD1,TRBJ2-7,TRBV2,CASRTPGQGSYEQYF,TGTGCCAGCAGGACCCCGGGACAGGGTTCCTACGAGCAGTACTTC
NA,NA,TRBJ1-1,TRBV28,CASSSPQGYTEAFF,TGTGCCAGCAGTTCCCCTCAGGGGTACACTGAAGCTTTCTTT
NA,NA,TRBJ2-7,TRBV19,CASSIIVAGSYEQYF,TGTGCCAGTAGTATTATAGTGGCGGGGTCCTACGAGCAGTACTTC
NA,TRBD2,TRBJ2-1,TRBV11-2,CASSLQREKKSNEQFF,TGTGCCAGCAGCTTACAGCGGGAGAAGAAAAGCAATGAGCAGTTCTTC
NA,TRBD2,TRBJ2-7,TRBV6-6,CASRGLAGLSSYEQYF,TGTGCCAGCCGGGGACTAGCGGGATTAAGCTCCTACGAGCAGTACTTC
NA,TRBD1,TRBJ2-7,TRBV6-1,CASSEFGTGYEQYF,TGTGCCAGCAGTGAATTCGGGACAGGGTACGAGCAGTACTTC
NA,TRBD1,TRBJ1-2,TRBV28,CASSFNLPGQDSTYGYTF,TGTGCCAGCAGTTTCAACCTTCCCGGACAGGATTCGACCTATGGCTACACCTTC
once,TRBD2,TRBJ2-1,TRBV11-3,CASSQTSGRANEQFF,TGTGCCAGCAGCCAGACTAGCGGGAGGGCCAATGAGCAGTTCTTC
NA,TRBD1,TRBJ1-1,TRBV5-1,CASRTGTGTLNTEAFF,TGCGCCAGCAGGACCGGGACAGGGACACTGAACACTGAAGCTTTCTTT
NA,NA,TRBJ2-5,TRBV28,CASSLDQSGRQETQYF,TGTGCCAGCAGTTTAGACCAATCAGGTCGGCAAGAGACCCAGTACTTC
NA,NA,TRBJ2-7,TRBV5-1,CASSLKGYPIYEQYF,TGCGCCAGCAGCTTAAAGGGGTATCCAATCTACGAGCAGTACTTC
NA,TRBD1,TRBJ2-7,TRBV2,CASSEGDRGYEQYF,TGTGCCAGCAGTGAAGGGGACAGGGGCTACGAGCAGTACTTC
NA,NA,TRBJ2-7,TRBV7-6,CASSLVPSGIQGAGEQYF,TGTGCCAGCAGCTTAGTTCCTAGCGGGATCCAGGGGGCAGGGGAGCAGTACTTC
NA,NA,TRBJ2-2,TRBV19,CASSRVGQTGELFF,TGTGCCAGTAGCCGCGTGGGGCAAACCGGGGAGCTGTTTTTT
NA,NA,TRBJ2-1,TRBV10-1,CASSSRGRDEQFF,TGCGCCAGCAGTTCCAGGGGAAGGGATGAGCAGTTCTTC
NA,TRBD1,TRBJ1-1,TRBV2,CASSPDRPTRRMNTEAFF,TGTGCCAGCAGTCCGGACAGGCCGACGAGGAGGATGAACACTGAAGCTTTCTTT
NA,NA,TRBJ1-6,TRBV9,CASSVRESGSPLHF,TGTGCCAGCAGCGTAAGGGAGAGTGGTTCACCCCTCCACTTT
NA,NA,TRBJ1-1,TRBV18,CASSPGRDYTEAFF,TGTGCCAGCTCACCGGGCAGGGATTACACTGAAGCTTTCTTT
NA,NA,TRBJ2-7,TRBV7-3,CASSFDGSGEQYF,TGTGCCAGCAGCTTCGACGGCTCAGGGGAGCAGTACTTC
NA,TRBD1,TRBJ1-2,TRBV30,CAWRGPGQGSYGYTF,TGTGCCTGGAGGGGACCGGGACAGGGATCCTATGGCTACACCTTC